This TCR beta chain is drawn from a study of blood T cell repertoires in COVID-19. Looking at the study overall: Samples representing acute and convalescent COVID-19 were sourced from the United States, Italy and Spain. PBMCs, B-cell-depleted T cells, or T cells provided the cDNA or gDNA that made up the material.

Per the original data handling: Reference gene primers were amplified, and this amplification served to estimate nucleated cell counts. Profiling relied on immunoSEQ multiplex PCR, and the TCRdb table lists in-frame clones only, not all of them. V and J calls and clone size are copied from that table; D and trimming were computed from the DNA. Here the sample spans nearly 65,000 clones, 84% being singletons. V shed 2 bases, J shed 0 bases, and the junction held 2 bases outside the gene matches. Germline V gene data show CDR1 as SGHRS and CDR2 as YFSETQ. This CDR3 contains 14 residues. The sequenced sample consisted of peripheral blood. J is TRBJ2-7 and V is TRBV5-1, with TRBD2 matching over 7 bases. This clonotype originated in a human donor in a cohort sampled during active COVID-19. DNA for the CDR3: TGCGCCAGCAGCTTAGCGGGGCCCTCCTACGAGCAGTACTTC. This translates into CASSLAGPSYEQYF.